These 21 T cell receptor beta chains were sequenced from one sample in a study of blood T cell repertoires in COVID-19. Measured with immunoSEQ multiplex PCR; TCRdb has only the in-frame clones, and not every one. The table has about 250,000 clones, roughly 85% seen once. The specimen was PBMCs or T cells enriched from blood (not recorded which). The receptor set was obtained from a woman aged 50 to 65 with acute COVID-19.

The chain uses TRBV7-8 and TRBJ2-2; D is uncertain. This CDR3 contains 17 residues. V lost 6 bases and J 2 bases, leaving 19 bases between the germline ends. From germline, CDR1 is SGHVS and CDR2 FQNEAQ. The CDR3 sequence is CASRPMLRISNTGELFF. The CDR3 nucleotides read TGTGCCAGCAGGCCCATGCTGAGGATCTCAAACACCGGGGAGCTGTTTTTT.

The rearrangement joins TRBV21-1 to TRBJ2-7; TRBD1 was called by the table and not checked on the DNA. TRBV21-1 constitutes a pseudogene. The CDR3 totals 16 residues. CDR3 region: CASSNQMGQGRDEQYF. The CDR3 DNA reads TGTGCCAGCAGCAACCAAATGGGACAGGGGAGGGACGAGCAGTACTTC.

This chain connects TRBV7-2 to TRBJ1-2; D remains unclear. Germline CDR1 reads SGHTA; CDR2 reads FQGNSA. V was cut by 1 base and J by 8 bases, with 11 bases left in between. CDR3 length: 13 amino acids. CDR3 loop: CASSLERLKGYTF. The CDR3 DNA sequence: TGTGCCAGCAGCTTAGAGAGGCTCAAAGGCTACACCTTC. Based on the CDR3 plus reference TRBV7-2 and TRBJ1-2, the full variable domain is GAGVSQSPSNKVTEKGKDVELRCDPISGHTALYWYRQSLGQGLEFLIYFQGNSAPDKSGLPSDRFSAERTGGSVSTLTIQRTQQEDSAVYLCASSLERLKGYTFGSGTRLTVV.

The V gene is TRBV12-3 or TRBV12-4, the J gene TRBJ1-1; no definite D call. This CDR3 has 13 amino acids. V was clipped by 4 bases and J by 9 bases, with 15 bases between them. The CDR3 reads CASSSNKGGQAFF. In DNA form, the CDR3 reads TGTGCCAGCAGTTCGAACAAAGGAGGCCAAGCTTTCTTT.

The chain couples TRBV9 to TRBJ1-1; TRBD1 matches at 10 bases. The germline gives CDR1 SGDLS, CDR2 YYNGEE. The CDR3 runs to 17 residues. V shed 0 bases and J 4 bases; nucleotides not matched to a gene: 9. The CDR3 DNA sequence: TGTGCCAGCAGCGTAGATCCGGGACAGGGGAGGAGCACTGAAGCTTTCTTT. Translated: CASSVDPGQGRSTEAFF.

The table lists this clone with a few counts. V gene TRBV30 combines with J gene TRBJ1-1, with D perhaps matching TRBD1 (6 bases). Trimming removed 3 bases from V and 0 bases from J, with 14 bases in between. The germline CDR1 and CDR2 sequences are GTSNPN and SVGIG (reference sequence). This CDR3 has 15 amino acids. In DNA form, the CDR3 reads TGTGCCTGGAGACTACAGGGCCCTCTGAACACTGAAGCTTTCTTT. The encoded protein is CAWRLQGPLNTEAFF.

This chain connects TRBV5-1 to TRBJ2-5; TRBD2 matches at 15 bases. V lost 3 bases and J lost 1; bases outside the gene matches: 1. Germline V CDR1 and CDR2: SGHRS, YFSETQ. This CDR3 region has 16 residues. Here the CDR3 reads CASSSGLAGGQETQYF. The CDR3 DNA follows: TGCGCCAGCAGCTCGGGACTAGCGGGGGGCCAAGAGACCCAGTACTTC.

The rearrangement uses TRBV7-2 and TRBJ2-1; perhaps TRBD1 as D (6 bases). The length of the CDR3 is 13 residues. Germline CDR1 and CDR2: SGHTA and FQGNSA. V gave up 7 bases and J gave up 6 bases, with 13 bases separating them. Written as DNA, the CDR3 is TGTGCCAGCACTCTAGGGGGTTTCAATGAGCAGTTCTTC. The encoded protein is CASTLGGFNEQFF. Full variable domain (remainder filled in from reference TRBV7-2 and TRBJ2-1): GAGVSQSPSNKVTEKGKDVELRCDPISGHTALYWYRQSLGQGLEFLIYFQGNSAPDKSGLPSDRFSAERTGGSVSTLTIQRTQQEDSAVYLCASTLGGFNEQFFGPGTRLTVL.

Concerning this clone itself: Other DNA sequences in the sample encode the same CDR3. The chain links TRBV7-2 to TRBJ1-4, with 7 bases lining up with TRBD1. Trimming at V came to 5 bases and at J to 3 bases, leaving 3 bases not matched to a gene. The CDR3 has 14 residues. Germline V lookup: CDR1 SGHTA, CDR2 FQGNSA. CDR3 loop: CASSVGQSNEKLFF. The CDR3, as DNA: TGTGCCAGCAGCGTGGGACAGTCTAATGAAAAACTGTTTTTT.

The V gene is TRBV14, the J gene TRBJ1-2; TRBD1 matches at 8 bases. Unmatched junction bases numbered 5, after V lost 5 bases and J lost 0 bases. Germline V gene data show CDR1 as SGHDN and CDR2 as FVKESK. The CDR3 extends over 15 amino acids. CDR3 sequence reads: CASSRDRSANYGYTF. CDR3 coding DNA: TGTGCCAGCAGCAGGGACAGGAGCGCTAACTATGGCTACACCTTC.

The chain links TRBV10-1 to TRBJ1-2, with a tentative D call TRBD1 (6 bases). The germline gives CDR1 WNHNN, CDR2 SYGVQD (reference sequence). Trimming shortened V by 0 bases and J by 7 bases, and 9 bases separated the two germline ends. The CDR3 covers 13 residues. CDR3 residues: CASSESGGIGYTF. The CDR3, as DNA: TGCGCCAGCAGTGAGTCAGGGGGAATTGGCTACACCTTC.

The CDR3 region has the DNA TGTGCCAGCAGCAAAGATCAGGGATGGTTATTCGGGCCTTATGGCTACACCTTC. Translated, it gives CASSKDQGWLFGPYGYTF. The V gene is TRBV21-1, the J gene TRBJ1-2; TRBD1 is taken as the D call from the table, unchecked against the DNA. TRBV21-1 is a recognized pseudogene. The CDR3 contains 18 residues.

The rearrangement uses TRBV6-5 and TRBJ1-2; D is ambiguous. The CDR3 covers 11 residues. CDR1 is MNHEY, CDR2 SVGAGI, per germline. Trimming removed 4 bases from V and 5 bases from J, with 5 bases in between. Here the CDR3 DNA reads TGTGCCAGCAGTTCCGAGTATGGCTACACCTTC. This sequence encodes CASSSEYGYTF.

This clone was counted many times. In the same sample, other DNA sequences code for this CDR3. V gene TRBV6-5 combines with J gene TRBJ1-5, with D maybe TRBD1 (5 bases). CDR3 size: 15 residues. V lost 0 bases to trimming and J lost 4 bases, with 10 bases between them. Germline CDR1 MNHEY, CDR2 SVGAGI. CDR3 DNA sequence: TGTGCCAGCAGTTACTCTCGGACACAAAATCAGCCCCAGCATTTT. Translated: CASSYSRTQNQPQHF.

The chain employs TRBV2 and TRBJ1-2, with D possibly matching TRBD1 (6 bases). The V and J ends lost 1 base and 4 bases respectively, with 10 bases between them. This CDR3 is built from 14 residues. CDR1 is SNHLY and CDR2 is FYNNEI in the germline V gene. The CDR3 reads CASSEGTAFYGYTF. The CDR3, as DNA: TGTGCCAGCAGTGAAGGGACAGCTTTCTATGGCTACACCTTC.

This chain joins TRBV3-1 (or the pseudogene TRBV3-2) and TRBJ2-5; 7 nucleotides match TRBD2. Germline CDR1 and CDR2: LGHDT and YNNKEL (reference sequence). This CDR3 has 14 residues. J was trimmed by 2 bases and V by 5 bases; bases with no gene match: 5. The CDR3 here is CASSLRTRQETQYF. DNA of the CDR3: TGTGCCAGCAGCTTGAGGACTAGACAAGAGACCCAGTACTTC.

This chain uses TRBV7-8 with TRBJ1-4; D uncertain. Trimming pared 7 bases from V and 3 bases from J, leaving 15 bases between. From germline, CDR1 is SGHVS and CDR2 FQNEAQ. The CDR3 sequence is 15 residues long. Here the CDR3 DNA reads TGTGCCAGCACCCCTCGGACGGACTCTAATGAAAAACTGTTTTTT. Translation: CASTPRTDSNEKLFF. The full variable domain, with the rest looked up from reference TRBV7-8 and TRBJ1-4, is GAGVSQSPRYKVAKRGQDVALRCDPISGHVSLFWYQQALGQGPEFLTYFQNEAQLDKSGLPSDRFFAERPEGSVSTLKIQRTQQEDSAVYLCASTPRTDSNEKLFFGSGTQLSVL.

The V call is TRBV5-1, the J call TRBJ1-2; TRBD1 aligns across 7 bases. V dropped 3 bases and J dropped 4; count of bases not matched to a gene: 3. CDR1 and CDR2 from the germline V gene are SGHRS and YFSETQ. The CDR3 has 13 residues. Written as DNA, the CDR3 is TGCGCCAGCAGCTCGCAGGGGGGCTATGGCTACACCTTC. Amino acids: CASSSQGGYGYTF.

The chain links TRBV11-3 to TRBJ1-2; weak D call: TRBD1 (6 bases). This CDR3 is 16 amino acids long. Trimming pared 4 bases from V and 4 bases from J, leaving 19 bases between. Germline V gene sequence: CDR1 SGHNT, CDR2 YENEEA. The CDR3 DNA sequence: TGTGCCAGCAGCTCACCCTCGACAGGAAGGGGCTATGGCTACACCTTC. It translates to CASSSPSTGRGYGYTF.

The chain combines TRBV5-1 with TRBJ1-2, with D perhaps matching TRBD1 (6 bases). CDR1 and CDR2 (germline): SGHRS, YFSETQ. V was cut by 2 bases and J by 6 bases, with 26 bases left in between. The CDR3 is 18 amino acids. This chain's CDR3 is CASSFTESGTPNGDGYTF. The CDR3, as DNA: TGCGCCAGCAGCTTTACTGAAAGCGGGACACCTAACGGGGATGGCTACACCTTC. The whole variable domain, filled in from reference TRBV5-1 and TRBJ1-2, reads KAGVTQTPRYLIKTRGQQVTLSCSPISGHRSVSWYQQTPGQGLQFLFEYFSETQRNKGNFPGRFSGRQFSNSRSEMNVSTLELGDSALYLCASSFTESGTPNGDGYTFGSGTRLTVV.

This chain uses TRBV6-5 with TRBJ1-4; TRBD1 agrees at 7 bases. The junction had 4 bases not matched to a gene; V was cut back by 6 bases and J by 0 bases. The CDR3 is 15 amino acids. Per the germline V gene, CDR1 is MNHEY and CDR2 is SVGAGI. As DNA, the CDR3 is TGTGCCAGCAGAGGACAGGCCTCAACTAATGAAAAACTGTTTTTT. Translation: CASRGQASTNEKLFF.